The T cell receptor (beta chain) under discussion was sequenced for a study of T cells in Graves' hyperthyroidism and ophthalmopathy. Points from the study as a whole: A model of 13 V-J pairs discriminated ophthalmopathy from stable hyperthyroidism. Model predictions of ophthalmopathy came a median approximately 6.5 months before onset.

Amplified TCR beta CDR3 regions came from RNA transcripts. A set of HTBI primers served as the primers for a first-round RT-PCR of the TCR CDR3. TCRdb fed the multiplex PCR reads into MiXCR, producing one record per CDR3 protein. The data contain about 560,000 distinct CDR3 sequences, about 14% of them singletons. The sample holds many counts of this clonotype. Antigen specificity is unknown. The sample consisted of blood. This TCR came from a woman in her 40s with Graves' hyperthyroidism.

As DNA, the CDR3 is TGTGCCAGCAGTTACCGGCTAGCCTGGTTCTACGAGCAGTACTTC. Its translation is CASSYRLAWFYEQYF. This sequence joins TRBV6-5 and TRBJ2-7; D is perhaps TRBD2 (5 bases). The germline V gene encodes CDR1 MNHEY and CDR2 SVGAGI. The CDR3 loop spans 15 amino acids. Deletions cut 2 bases from V and 3 bases from J, with 14 bases between.